This T cell receptor (beta chain) derives from a study of Graves' ophthalmopathy and Graves' hyperthyroidism. This CDR3 spans 13 amino acids. With 6 bases removed from V and 2 bases from J, the gap between germline ends came to 10 bases. Germline V gene sequence: CDR1 MGHDK, CDR2 SYGVNS. The sequenced template was RNA, covering the TCR beta CDR3 region. Scientists carried out first-round RT-PCR using HTBI primers and then a second-round multiplex PCR. Each CDR3 protein gets one entry after TCRdb re-called the multiplex PCR reads with MiXCR. The table shows roughly 700,000 distinct CDR3 sequences, with approximately 40% occurring only once. This clonotype was observed at least ten times.

Sequencing used peripheral blood. The receptor was derived from an adult man with Graves' ophthalmopathy. This rearrangement joins TRBV25-1 to TRBJ1-1; D unclear. The CDR3 is CASRPGANTEAFF. Written as DNA, the CDR3 is TGTGCCAGCAGGCCAGGAGCTAACACTGAAGCTTTCTTT.